The count of the clone carrying this TCR beta chain is one. These data belong to a study of blood T cell repertoires in COVID-19. Study as a whole: Acute-phase and convalescent COVID-19 samples originated in the United States, Italy and Spain. From T cells, B-cell-depleted T cells, or PBMCs came the material, which was cDNA or gDNA.

Per the original methods: It was from reference gene primer amplification that nucleated cell counts were estimated. Here immunoSEQ multiplex PCR was the method, and the copy in TCRdb shows in-frame clones only, minus some. For V, J and clone size, that table is used; D and trimming come from the DNA. This table has approximately 180,000 clones, more than 75% appearing once. V was clipped by 0 bases and J by 4 bases, with 6 bases between them. Germline V gene data show CDR1 as SGHRS and CDR2 as YFSETQ. The CDR3 is 13 residues long. The rearrangement joins TRBV5-1 to TRBJ2-3; weak D call: TRBD2 (5 bases). Sequencing input: peripheral blood. The sequence came from a human donor in a cohort sampled during active COVID-19. CDR3 region: CASSLEAADTQYF. DNA of the CDR3: TGCGCCAGCAGCTTGGAAGCGGCAGATACGCAGTATTTT.